Here is one T cell receptor (beta chain) with its context. Here immunoSEQ multiplex PCR was the method, and the copy in TCRdb shows in-frame clones only, minus some. Seen here are roughly 120,000 clones, about 94% observed once, and the top ten hold approximately 4%. V lost 3 bases, J lost 4 bases, and 2 bases stayed unmatched. CDR3 length: 13 amino acids. Germline CDR1 reads LNHDA; CDR2 reads SQIVND (reference sequence). This sample is drawn from a study of control samples from healthy donors and cancer patients. Sequenced: blood. This receptor was identified in a man aged 25-45 years in good health. The chain couples TRBV19 to TRBJ2-7; 8 bases match TRBD1. The CDR3 coding sequence is TGTGCCAGTAGTATCACAGGGGGGTACGAGCAGTACTTC. Its translation: CASSITGGYEQYF. The whole variable domain, filled in from reference TRBV19 and TRBJ2-7, reads DGGITQSPKYLFRKEGQNVTLSCEQNLNHDAMYWYRQDPGQGLRLIYYSQIVNDFQKGDIAEGYSVSREKKESFPLTVTSAQKNPTAFYLCASSITGGYEQYFGPGTRLTVT.